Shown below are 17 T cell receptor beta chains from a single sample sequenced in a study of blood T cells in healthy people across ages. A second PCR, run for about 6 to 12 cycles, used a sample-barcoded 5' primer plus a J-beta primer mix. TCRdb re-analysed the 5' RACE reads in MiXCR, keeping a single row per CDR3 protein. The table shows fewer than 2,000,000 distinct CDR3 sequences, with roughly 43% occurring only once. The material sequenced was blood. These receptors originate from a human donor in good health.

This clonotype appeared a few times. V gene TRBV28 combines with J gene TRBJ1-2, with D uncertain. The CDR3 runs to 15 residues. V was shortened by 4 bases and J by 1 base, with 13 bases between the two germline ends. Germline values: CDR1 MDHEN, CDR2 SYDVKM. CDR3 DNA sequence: TGTGCCAGCAGTTCTCCAGGAGTTAGTAACTATGGCTACACCTTC. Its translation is CASSSPGVSNYGYTF.

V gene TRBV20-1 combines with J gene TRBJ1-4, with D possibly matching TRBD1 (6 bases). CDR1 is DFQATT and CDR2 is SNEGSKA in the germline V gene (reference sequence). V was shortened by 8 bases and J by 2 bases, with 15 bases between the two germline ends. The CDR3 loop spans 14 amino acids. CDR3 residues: CSFRSGATNEKLFF. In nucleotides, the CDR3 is TGCAGTTTTAGATCAGGGGCCACTAATGAAAAACTGTTTTTT.

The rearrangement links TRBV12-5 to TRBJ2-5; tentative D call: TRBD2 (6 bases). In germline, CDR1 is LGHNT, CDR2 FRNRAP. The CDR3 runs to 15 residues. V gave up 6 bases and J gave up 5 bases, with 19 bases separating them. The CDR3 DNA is TGTGCTAGTGGACCCGGGGTACCGGCGGGGGAGACCCAGTACTTC. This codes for CASGPGVPAGETQYF.

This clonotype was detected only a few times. CDR3 residues: CASSPTRGFTDTQYF. The CDR3 nucleotides are TGTGCCAGCAGCCCAACCAGGGGATTCACAGATACGCAGTATTTT. The chain couples TRBV7-9 to TRBJ2-3, with D perhaps TRBD1 (6 bases). Trimming pared 5 bases from V and 2 bases from J, leaving 14 bases between. The germline CDR1 and CDR2 sequences are SEHNR and FQNEAQ (reference sequence). The CDR3 is 15 amino acids.

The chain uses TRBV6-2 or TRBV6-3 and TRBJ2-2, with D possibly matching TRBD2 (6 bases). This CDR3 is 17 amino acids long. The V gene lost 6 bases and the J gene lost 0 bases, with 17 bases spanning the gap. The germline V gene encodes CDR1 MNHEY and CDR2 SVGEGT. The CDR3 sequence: CASRTFSTRANTGELFF. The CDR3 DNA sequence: TGTGCCAGCAGAACATTCTCGACTAGAGCGAACACCGGGGAGCTGTTTTTT.

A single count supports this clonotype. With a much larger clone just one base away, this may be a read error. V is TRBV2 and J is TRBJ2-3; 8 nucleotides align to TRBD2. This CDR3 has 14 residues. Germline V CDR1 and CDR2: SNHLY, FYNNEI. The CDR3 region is CAGRVAGRTDTQYF. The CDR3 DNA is TGTGCCGGCAGGGTAGCGGGGCGCACAGATACGCAGTATTTT. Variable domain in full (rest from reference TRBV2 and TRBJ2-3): EPEVTQTPSHQVTQMGQEVILRCVPISNHLYFYWYRQILGQKVEFLVSFYNNEISEKSEIFDDQFSVERPDGSNFTLKIRSTKLEDSAMYFCAGRVAGRTDTQYFGPGTRLTVL.

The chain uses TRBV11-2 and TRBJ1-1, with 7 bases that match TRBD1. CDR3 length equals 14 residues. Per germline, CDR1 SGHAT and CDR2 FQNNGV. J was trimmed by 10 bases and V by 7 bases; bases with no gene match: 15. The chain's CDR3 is CASNLEGGNSGAFF. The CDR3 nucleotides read TGTGCCAGCAATTTAGAAGGGGGCAATTCTGGAGCTTTCTTT.

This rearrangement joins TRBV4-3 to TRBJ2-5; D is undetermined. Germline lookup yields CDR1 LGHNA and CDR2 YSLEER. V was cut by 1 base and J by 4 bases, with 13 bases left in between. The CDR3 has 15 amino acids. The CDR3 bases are TGCGCCAGCAGCCAAGCCCGAGGTTGGGGAGAGACCCAGTACTTC. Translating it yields CASSQARGWGETQYF.

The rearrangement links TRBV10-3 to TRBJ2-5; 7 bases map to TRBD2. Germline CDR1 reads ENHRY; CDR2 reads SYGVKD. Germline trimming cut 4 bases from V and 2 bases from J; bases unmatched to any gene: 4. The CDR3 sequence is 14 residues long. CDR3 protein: CAISGEGPQETQYF. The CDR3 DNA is TGTGCCATCAGTGGGGAGGGGCCGCAAGAGACCCAGTACTTC.

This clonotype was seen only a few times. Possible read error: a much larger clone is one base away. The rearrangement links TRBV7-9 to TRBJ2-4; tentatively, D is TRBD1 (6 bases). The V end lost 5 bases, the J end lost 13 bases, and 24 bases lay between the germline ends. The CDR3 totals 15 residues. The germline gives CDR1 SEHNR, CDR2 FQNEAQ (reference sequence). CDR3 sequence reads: CASSANRASYNEQYF. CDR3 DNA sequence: TGTGCCAGCAGCGCGAACAGGGCGTCCTACAATGAGCAGTACTTC.

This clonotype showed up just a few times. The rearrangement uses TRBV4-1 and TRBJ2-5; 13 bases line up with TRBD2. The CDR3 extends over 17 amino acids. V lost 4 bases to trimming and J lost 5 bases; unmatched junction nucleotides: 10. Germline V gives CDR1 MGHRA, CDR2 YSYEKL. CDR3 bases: TGCGCCAGCAGCCCAGTTCCACTAGCGGGGGGGCCGGAGACCCAGTACTTC. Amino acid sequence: CASSPVPLAGGPETQYF.

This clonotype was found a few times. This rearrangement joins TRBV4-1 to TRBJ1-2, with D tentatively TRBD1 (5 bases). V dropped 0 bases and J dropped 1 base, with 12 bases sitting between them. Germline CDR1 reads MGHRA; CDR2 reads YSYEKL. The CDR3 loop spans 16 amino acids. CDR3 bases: TGCGCCAGCAGCCAAGAACAGGCCACGATTAACTATGGCTACACCTTC. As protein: CASSQEQATINYGYTF.

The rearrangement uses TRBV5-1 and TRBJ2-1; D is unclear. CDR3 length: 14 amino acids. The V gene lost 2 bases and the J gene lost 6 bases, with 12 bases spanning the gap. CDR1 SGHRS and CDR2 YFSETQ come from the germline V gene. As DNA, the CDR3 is TGCGCCAGCAGCTTTACCAGCCAACCCAATGAGCAGTTCTTC. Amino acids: CASSFTSQPNEQFF. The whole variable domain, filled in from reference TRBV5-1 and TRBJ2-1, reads KAGVTQTPRYLIKTRGQQVTLSCSPISGHRSVSWYQQTPGQGLQFLFEYFSETQRNKGNFPGRFSGRQFSNSRSEMNVSTLELGDSALYLCASSFTSQPNEQFFGPGTRLTVL.

The chain's CDR3 is CASSSTIRPGGYTF. The CDR3 nucleotides read TGTGCCAGCAGTTCCACTATCCGCCCGGGGGGCTACACCTTC. The chain joins TRBV6-5 to TRBJ1-2, with D unresolved. The germline CDR1 and CDR2 sequences are MNHEY and SVGAGI. The CDR3 loop spans 14 amino acids. V was cut by 4 bases and J by 8 bases, with 17 bases left in between.

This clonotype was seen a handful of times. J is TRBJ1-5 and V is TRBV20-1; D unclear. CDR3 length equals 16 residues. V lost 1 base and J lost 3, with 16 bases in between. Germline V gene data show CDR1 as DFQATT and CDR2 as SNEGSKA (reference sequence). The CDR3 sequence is CSARVGAGWNNQPQHF. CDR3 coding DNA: TGCAGTGCTAGAGTAGGTGCAGGATGGAACAATCAGCCCCAGCATTTT.

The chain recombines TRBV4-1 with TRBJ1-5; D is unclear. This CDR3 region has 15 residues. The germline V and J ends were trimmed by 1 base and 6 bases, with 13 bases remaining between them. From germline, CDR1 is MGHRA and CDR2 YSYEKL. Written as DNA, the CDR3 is TGCGCCAGCAGCCAAGTGACGGGTTTCAGTCAGCCCCAGCATTTT. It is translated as CASSQVTGFSQPQHF.

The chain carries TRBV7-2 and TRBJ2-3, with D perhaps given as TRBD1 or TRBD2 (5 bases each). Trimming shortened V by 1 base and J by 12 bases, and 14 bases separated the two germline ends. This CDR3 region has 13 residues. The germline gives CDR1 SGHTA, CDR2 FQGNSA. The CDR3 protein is CASSLDRDRPQYF. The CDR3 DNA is TGTGCCAGCAGCTTAGACCGGGACCGCCCTCAGTATTTT.